The 29 T cell receptor beta chains below all came from one sample that was sequenced in a study of T cells after yellow fever vaccination. TCRdb used MiXCR to reprocess the 5' RACE reads, holding one entry per CDR3 protein. Of over 150,000 distinct CDR3 sequences detected, approximately 6.2% appear once; the ten largest clones hold about 2.8%. The sample here was CD4+ T cells sorted from PBMCs, taken on the day of the first yellow fever vaccination. These receptors were taken from a man aged 18-30 years who received the YFV17D yellow fever vaccine.

V gene TRBV7-8 combines with J gene TRBJ2-1; TRBD2 aligns across 12 bases. V was clipped by 5 bases and J by 9 bases; unmatched bases: 11. CDR1 and CDR2 from the germline V gene are SGHVS and FQNEAQ. The CDR3 consists of 16 residues. CDR3 nucleotides: TGTGCCAGCAGCCCGCTAGCGGGGGGGACGGGGGGTGAGCAGTTCTTC. Encoded protein: CASSPLAGGTGGEQFF.

The sample holds a few counts of this clonotype. This sequence joins TRBV12-3 or TRBV12-4 and TRBJ2-1, with D possibly being TRBD1 or TRBD2 (6 bases each). V was trimmed by 4 bases and J by 6 bases, leaving 16 bases between them. The CDR3 length is 15 residues. The CDR3 bases are TGTGCCAGCAGTTCCCACGGGGGCAGCTTCAATGAGCAGTTCTTC. It specifies CASSSHGGSFNEQFF.

The table lists this clonotype with a few counts. The CDR3 reads CASSLGSIDETQYF. CDR3 nucleotides: TGCGCCAGCAGCTTGGGGTCCATTGATGAGACCCAGTACTTC. The V and J genes are TRBV5-1 and TRBJ2-5; no clear D. Germline CDR1 SGHRS, CDR2 YFSETQ. The CDR3 is 14 residues long. V was shortened by 0 bases and J by 5 bases, with 11 bases between the two germline ends. Looking up the rest from reference TRBV5-1 and TRBJ2-5 gives the full variable domain: KAGVTQTPRYLIKTRGQQVTLSCSPISGHRSVSWYQQTPGQGLQFLFEYFSETQRNKGNFPGRFSGRQFSNSRSEMNVSTLELGDSALYLCASSLGSIDETQYFGPGTRLLVL.

The V gene is TRBV20-1, the J gene TRBJ2-1; D not certain. The CDR3 has 14 residues. V was shortened by 3 bases and J by 4 bases, with 13 bases between the two germline ends. The germline CDR1 and CDR2 sequences are DFQATT and SNEGSKA (reference sequence). CDR3 in amino acids: CSASLALGYNEQFF. For the CDR3, the DNA is TGCAGTGCTAGTTTGGCCCTGGGGTACAATGAGCAGTTCTTC.

This clonotype showed up many times. The chain combines TRBV19 with TRBJ1-5; tentatively, D is TRBD1 (5 bases). The ends were cut back, 4 bases at V and 4 bases at J, with 8 bases in the middle. CDR1 and CDR2 from the germline V gene are LNHDA and SQIVND (reference sequence). This CDR3 contains 13 residues. In DNA form, the CDR3 reads TGTGCCAGTAGTAAAGACAGAAATCAGCCCCAGCATTTT. Its protein is CASSKDRNQPQHF.

This clonotype was found a few times. V and J are TRBV6-4 and TRBJ2-2; no definite D call. V was pared by 3 bases and J by 7 bases, with 9 bases between. CDR3 length: 13 amino acids. CDR1 is MRHNA and CDR2 is SNTAGT in the germline V gene. The CDR3 nucleotides are TGTGCCAGCAGTGAGTCGTCTGTCGGGGAGCTGTTTTTT. Translating it yields CASSESSVGELFF.

The rearrangement joins TRBV5-1 to TRBJ2-3; TRBD2 matches at 8 bases. Trimming took 0 bases from V and 6 from J; bases not matched to a gene: 12. CDR3 size: 17 residues. The V gene's germline CDR1 is SGHRS and CDR2 YFSETQ. The CDR3 DNA reads as TGCGCCAGCAGCTTGGCCCTCTCGGGGGGGCGGGAGGATACGCAGTATTTT. This gives the protein CASSLALSGGREDTQYF.

The genes are TRBV7-6 and TRBJ2-7, with D tentatively TRBD1 (6 bases). Germline CDR1 is SGHVS and CDR2 is FNYEAQ. Trimming removed 8 bases at V and 4 bases at J, with 18 bases between. The CDR3 is 14 residues long. The CDR3 region is CASVPLGASYEQYF. The CDR3 DNA follows: TGTGCCAGCGTCCCCTTGGGGGCGTCATACGAGCAGTACTTC.

The chain recombines TRBV7-9 with TRBJ2-3; D is ambiguous. Germline V gene data show CDR1 as SEHNR and CDR2 as FQNEAQ (reference sequence). With 5 bases removed from V and 7 bases from J, the gap between germline ends came to 13 bases. This CDR3 is 13 amino acids long. The CDR3 protein is CASSAVGVNTQYF. The CDR3 DNA is TGTGCCAGCAGCGCCGTGGGTGTGAATACGCAGTATTTT.

The rearrangement uses TRBV12-3 or TRBV12-4 and TRBJ1-2; TRBD1 agrees at 7 bases. The V segment lost 8 bases and the J segment 9 bases; nucleotides outside the gene matches: 6. The CDR3 sequence is 11 residues long. The CDR3 coding sequence is TGTGCCAGCTCAGGGGGTCCAAGCTACACCTTC. Residues: CASSGGPSYTF.

There are a few counts of this clonotype. The rearrangement links TRBV6-2 or TRBV6-3 to TRBJ2-7; TRBD1 aligns across 8 bases. V trimming: 3 bases; J trimming: 5 bases; junction bases outside the gene matches: 3. This CDR3 region has 13 residues. Looked up from germline, CDR1 is MNHEY and CDR2 is SVGEGT. The CDR3 DNA reads as TGTGCCAGCAGTTATGCGACAGGGGACGAGCAGTACTTC. Protein sequence: CASSYATGDEQYF.

The chain links TRBV7-9 to TRBJ1-4; maybe TRBD1 (6 bases). The CDR3 has 14 amino acids. CDR1 is SEHNR and CDR2 is FQNEAQ in the germline V gene (reference sequence). V lost 5 bases to trimming and J lost 4 bases, with 11 bases between them. The CDR3 nucleotides are TGTGCCAGCAGCCTAGGACAGATTAATGAAAAACTGTTTTTT. Translating gives CASSLGQINEKLFF.

This clonotype was counted only a few times. The chain carries TRBV3-1 and TRBJ2-7; D gene ambiguous. Germline V CDR1 and CDR2: LGHDT, YNNKEL (reference sequence). V was trimmed by 4 bases and J by 0 bases, leaving 13 bases between them. The CDR3 loop spans 15 amino acids. In DNA, the CDR3 is TGTGCCAGCAGCCGAGAGCCGCAGAGCTCCTACGAGCAGTACTTC. Protein product: CASSREPQSSYEQYF.

This clonotype was observed many times. The chain couples TRBV12-3 or TRBV12-4 to TRBJ1-1; D remains ambiguous. The CDR3 covers 13 residues. Trimming cost V 4 bases and J 7 bases, with 13 bases left between them. CDR3 DNA sequence: TGTGCCAGCAGTTCCCGCCCCGAGTATGAAGCTTTCTTT. Translated, it gives CASSSRPEYEAFF.

There are many counts of this clonotype. This chain connects TRBV18 to TRBJ2-3, with D perhaps TRBD1 (6 bases). Germline V gene data show CDR1 as KGHSH and CDR2 as LQKENI. V shed 4 bases and J shed 2 bases, with 10 bases lying between them. CDR3 length: 14 amino acids. The CDR3 loop reads CASSRGQITDTQYF. The CDR3 nucleotides read TGTGCCAGCTCACGAGGACAGATCACAGATACGCAGTATTTT.

This rearrangement joins TRBV11-2 to TRBJ1-2; 10 positions agree with TRBD1. V gave up 6 bases and J gave up 6 bases; unmatched junction bases: 10. The CDR3 has 15 residues. The germline V gene encodes CDR1 SGHAT and CDR2 FQNNGV. The CDR3, as DNA: TGTGCCAGCAGACCGTCGCCGGGACAGGGGAATGGCTACACCTTC. This gives the protein CASRPSPGQGNGYTF.

For the CDR3, the DNA is TGTGCCAGCACCCTACTAGGAACCAATGAGCAGTTCTTC. Translated: CASTLLGTNEQFF. This chain joins TRBV27 and TRBJ2-1, with D maybe TRBD2 (5 bases). CDR3 size: 13 residues. The V gene lost 7 bases and the J gene lost 6 bases, with 13 bases spanning the gap. Germline CDR1 is MNHEY and CDR2 is SMNVEV (reference sequence).

This clonotype was seen a few times. This chain joins TRBV4-2 and TRBJ1-3; D ambiguous. The germline V gene has CDR1 LGHNA and CDR2 YNFKEQ. The CDR3 loop spans 16 amino acids. Trimming took 0 bases from V and 0 from J, leaving 9 bases between them. CDR3 bases: TGTGCCAGCAGCCAAGAATCCGGCGCCTCTGGAAACACCATATATTTT. Amino acids: CASSQESGASGNTIYF.

This clonotype was counted between two and nine times. The rearrangement uses TRBV19 and TRBJ2-6; tentative D call: TRBD1 (5 bases). The germline V gene has CDR1 LNHDA and CDR2 SQIVND (reference sequence). The ends were cut back, 7 bases at V and 0 bases at J, with 13 bases in the middle. The CDR3 runs 16 residues. CDR3 sequence reads: CASTQGSFSGANVLTF. In DNA, the CDR3 is TGTGCCAGTACCCAGGGTAGTTTCTCTGGGGCCAACGTCCTGACTTTC.

The table lists this clonotype with many counts. The J gene is TRBJ2-3, the V gene TRBV5-4, with 11 bases fitting TRBD2. CDR1 is SGHNT and CDR2 is YYREEE in the germline V gene (reference sequence). With V trimmed by 3 bases and J by 7 bases, 7 bases remained unmatched. The CDR3 sequence is 15 residues long. The DNA of the CDR3 is TGTGCCAGCAGCTCGACGACTAGCGGGGCATATACGCAGTATTTT. Protein sequence: CASSSTTSGAYTQYF.

This clonotype has a count of ten or more. The chain recombines TRBV5-1 with TRBJ2-7; 9 nucleotides align to TRBD1. Germline-derived CDR1 and CDR2 are SGHRS and YFSETQ. V was clipped by 4 bases and J by 3 bases; unmatched bases: 5. The CDR3 covers 14 residues. DNA for the CDR3: TGCGCCAGCAGCGGACTGACAGGGGGCTACGAGCAGTACTTC. Its protein product is CASSGLTGGYEQYF.

The V and J genes are TRBV7-9 and TRBJ1-2, with TRBD1 as a possible D gene (6 bases). The CDR3 has 15 amino acids. V was shortened by 2 bases and J by 6 bases, with 16 bases between the two germline ends. The germline CDR1 and CDR2 sequences are SEHNR and FQNEAQ (reference sequence). The CDR3: CASSLTGGQVHGYTF. DNA of the CDR3: TGTGCCAGCAGCTTAACGGGGGGGCAGGTGCATGGCTACACCTTC.

The chain uses TRBV20-1 and TRBJ2-7; 9 nucleotides line up with TRBD2. Per germline, CDR1 DFQATT and CDR2 SNEGSKA (reference sequence). The junction had 9 bases not matched to a gene; V was cut back by 6 bases and J by 0 bases. The CDR3 sequence is 15 residues long. This chain's CDR3 is CSAPLAGVSSYEQYF. The CDR3 bases are TGCAGTGCCCCTTTAGCGGGGGTTAGCTCCTACGAGCAGTACTTC.

This clonotype came up many times. The chain carries TRBV5-6 and TRBJ2-1, with D perhaps TRBD1 or TRBD2 (5 bases each). Trimming removed 4 bases at V and 9 bases at J, with 8 bases between. Germline V gene sequence: CDR1 SGHDT, CDR2 YYEEEE. The CDR3 is 11 amino acids. In DNA, the CDR3 is TGTGCCAGCAGCCTTGGGGGTGAGCAGTTCTTC. This translates into CASSLGGEQFF.

This clonotype was recorded a few times. The chain carries TRBV5-1 and TRBJ1-2, with 9 nucleotides matching TRBD1. Germline V lookup: CDR1 SGHRS, CDR2 YFSETQ. After removal of 2 bases from V and 7 bases from J, the junction contained 9 bases not matched to a gene. This CDR3 region has 15 residues. The CDR3 loop is CASSFPDRGIGGYTF. The CDR3 nucleotides are TGCGCCAGCAGCTTTCCAGACAGGGGGATTGGTGGCTACACCTTC.

This clonotype was observed at least ten times. The V and J genes are TRBV15 and TRBJ2-5, with D perhaps given as TRBD1 or TRBD2 (5 bases each). Germline CDR1 and CDR2: LNHNV and YYDKDF (reference sequence). CDR3 length: 14 amino acids. Deletions cut 0 bases from V and 3 bases from J, with 8 bases between. CDR3 bases: TGTGCCACCAGCAGAGATCGAGGGGAAGAGACCCAGTACTTC. It yields the protein CATSRDRGEETQYF.

This clonotype was found many times. The chain carries TRBV6-1 and TRBJ2-7; D might be TRBD1 (6 bases). This CDR3 has 14 amino acids. Looked up from germline, CDR1 is MNHNS and CDR2 is SASEGT. V lost 5 bases to trimming and J lost 0 bases, with 11 bases between them. CDR3 nucleotide sequence: TGTGCCAGCAGTCCGGACAGTTCCTCCTACGAGCAGTACTTC. This translates into CASSPDSSSYEQYF.

This clonotype has only a few counts. This chain connects TRBV27 to TRBJ1-2; weak D call: TRBD1 (6 bases). This CDR3 comprises 14 residues. V lost 7 bases, J lost 7 bases, and 19 bases lay in between. The germline CDR1 and CDR2 sequences are MNHEY and SMNVEV (reference sequence). CDR3 sequence (DNA): TGTGCCAGCACCACCAAAGTGAGGGGGGCTGGCTACACCTTC. Encoded protein: CASTTKVRGAGYTF.

As for this clonotype: A junction end diverges from the germline sequence, so it may reflect a read error. V and J are TRBV6-5 and TRBJ2-5; perhaps TRBD2 as D (6 bases). The CDR3 is 14 residues long. Looked up from germline, CDR1 is MNHEY and CDR2 is SVGAGI. As DNA, the CDR3 is TGTGCCAGCAGTTTTGGGACTTCCCACGAGACCCAATACTTC. Amino acid sequence: CASSFGTSHETQYF.